These T cell receptor beta chains were read from a single sample in a study of T cells after yellow fever vaccination. TCRdb itself ran the 5' RACE reads through MiXCR, one entry per CDR3 protein. The table has 500,000 to 650,000 distinct CDR3 sequences, around an eighth seen once. Sequencing used PBMCs, obtained on the day of the yellow fever booster vaccination. These receptors all stem from a man aged 30 to 45 who received the YFV17D yellow fever vaccine. Each CDR3 is given with its conserved first and last residue. Fields, in order: J gene, V gene, CDR3 protein.

TRBJ2-2 TRBV19 CASKRDIAGELFF
TRBJ2-5 TRBV24-1 CATSDLGTSGSETQYF
TRBJ1-1 TRBV9 CASSVGGGLGEAFF
TRBJ2-1 TRBV12-3/TRBV12-4 CASSPGRPGEQFF
TRBJ2-7 TRBV10-3 CAISGGTTYEQYF
TRBJ2-7 TRBV19 CASRDDRDSYEQYF
TRBJ2-7 TRBV20-1 CSAPVYSLGGEQYF
TRBJ2-7 TRBV6-6 CASSIRDGVEQYF
TRBJ1-1 TRBV7-8 CSTTGQTNTEAFF
TRBJ2-3 TRBV4-2 CASSQAGVGAGSTDTQYF
TRBJ1-1 TRBV10-3 CASKKDDTEAFF
TRBJ2-7 TRBV4-2 CASSQDRIYEQYF
TRBJ2-1 TRBV7-2 CASSLDRVTTDEQFF
TRBJ2-5 TRBV11-2 CASSSGQGLNLGTQYF
TRBJ2-1 TRBV20-1 CSALDSGSSYNEQFF
TRBJ2-1 TRBV5-1 CASSLELTSGPSYNEQFF
TRBJ2-1 TRBV27 CASSLSLAGGYNEQFF
TRBJ2-7 TRBV7-6 CASSLTSDPLMGQYF
TRBJ2-2 TRBV4-3 CASSPAAGSGTGELFF
TRBJ2-7 TRBV19 CASSPPGKVSEQYF
TRBJ2-7 TRBV3-1 CASSQSGQGIYEQYF
TRBJ2-3 TRBV7-9 CASSLEPVADTQYF
TRBJ2-3 TRBV7-2 CASSHPGLAGADTQYF
TRBJ2-5 TRBV5-1 CASSLATVRQETQYF
TRBJ2-7 TRBV7-9 CASSTLREDPYEQYF
TRBJ2-1 TRBV12-3/TRBV12-4 CASNPQRGLLYTYNEQFF
TRBJ2-3 TRBV18 CASSPPADLTQYF
TRBJ2-5 TRBV15 CATSRDRGETQYF
TRBJ2-4 TRBV11-2 CASRETDPKNIQYF
TRBJ2-3 TRBV6-1 CASTPIGTGSTDTQYF
TRBJ2-3 TRBV19 CASSYQGTGEVPDTQYF
TRBJ2-5 TRBV5-1 CASSITVNPETQYF
TRBJ1-3 TRBV6-2/TRBV6-3 CASRSTGRYSGNTIYF
TRBJ1-1 TRBV29-1 CSCRFNPTLNTEAFF
TRBJ2-3 TRBV5-6 CASSYSQGPTYF
TRBJ2-3 TRBV28 CASSPGTSGIRGTDTQYF
TRBJ1-2 TRBV20-1 CSALRDYGYTF
TRBJ2-5 TRBV23-1 CASRPRDRGWQTQYF
TRBJ2-7 TRBV3-1 CASSHGAGSSYEQYF
TRBJ2-1 TRBV5-5 CASSVTSGVYNEQFF
TRBJ1-4 TRBV4-3 CASSQQVGTTNEKLFF
TRBJ2-2 TRBV28 CATRASGIDTGELFF
TRBJ2-7 TRBV5-5 CASSRSGYEQYF
TRBJ2-1 TRBV7-6 CASSGPSYNEQFF